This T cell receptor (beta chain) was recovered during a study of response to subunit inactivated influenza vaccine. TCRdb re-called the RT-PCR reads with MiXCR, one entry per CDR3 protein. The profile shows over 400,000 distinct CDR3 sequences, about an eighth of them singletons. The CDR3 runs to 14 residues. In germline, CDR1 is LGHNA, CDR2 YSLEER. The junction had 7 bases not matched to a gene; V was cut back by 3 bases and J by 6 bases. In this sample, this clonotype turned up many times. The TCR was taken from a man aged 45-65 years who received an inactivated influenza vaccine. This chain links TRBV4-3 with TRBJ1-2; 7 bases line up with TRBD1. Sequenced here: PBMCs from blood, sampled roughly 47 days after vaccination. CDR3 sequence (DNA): TGCGCCAGCAGCCAGGTGACAGGGATCCATGGCTACACCTTC. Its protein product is CASSQVTGIHGYTF.